The rows below give T cell receptor beta chains drawn from one sample of a study of CD8+CD57+ T cells in acquired aplastic anemia. Via MiXCR, TCRdb re-called the reads, giving one row per CDR3 protein. Of roughly 200,000 distinct CDR3 sequences listed, 61% are singletons. The sample comprised sorted CD4+, CD8+, or CD8+CD57+ T cells (not recorded which) from PBMCs. These receptors originate from a human donor in good health. Each CDR3 is given with its conserved first and last residue. The D gene is left open where the match is weak. Clone size appears in some rows only: once, few, many, or a class for an expanded clone.

cdr3_aa	cdr3_nt	j_call	d_call	v_call	clone_size
CASSESVSTVYTDTQYF	TGCGCCAGCAGTGAGTCCGTATCGACAGTTTACACAGATACGCAGTATTTT	TRBJ2-3	-	TRBV10-1	-
CASSPQGGNTEAFF	TGTGCCAGTAGTCCCCAGGGAGGGAACACTGAAGCTTTCTTT	TRBJ1-1	-	TRBV19	-
CASSYLGQSSYNEQFF	TGTGCCAGCAGTTACCTAGGACAGAGCTCCTACAATGAGCAGTTCTTC	TRBJ2-1	-	TRBV6-6	many
CASSLGTGSETQYF	TGCGCCAGCAGTCTGGGGACAGGGTCGGAGACCCAGTACTTC	TRBJ2-5	TRBD1	TRBV5-1	-
CASSLDPAGATNEKLFF	TGTGCCAGCAGCTTAGATCCGGCCGGAGCAACTAATGAAAAACTGTTTTTT	TRBJ1-4	-	TRBV11-2	-
CASSIVSGSGSSYEQYF	TGTGCCAGTAGTATAGTATCAGGGAGCGGGTCGAGCTACGAGCAGTACTTC	TRBJ2-7	-	TRBV19	-
CATSDLSGGVYNEQFF	TGTGCCACCAGTGATTTAAGCGGGGGGGTCTACAATGAGCAGTTCTTC	TRBJ2-1	TRBD2	TRBV24-1	few
CASSQDKSKWPYNEQFF	TGTGCCAGCAGCCAAGATAAGAGCAAGTGGCCCTACAATGAGCAGTTCTTC	TRBJ2-1	-	TRBV4-2	-
CSARDIGGANSYEQCF	TGCAGTGCTAGAGATATAGGGGGCGCCAACTCCTACGAGCAGTGCTTC	TRBJ2-7	TRBD1	TRBV29-1	-
CASMNDANTGELFF	TGTGCCAGCATGAACGACGCGAACACCGGGGAGCTGTTTTTT	TRBJ2-2	-	TRBV2	-
CASSYSTSDEQFF	TGTGCCAGCAGTTACTCGACGTCGGATGAGCAGTTCTTC	TRBJ2-1	-	TRBV6-5	many
CSSLRRGDYGYTF	TGCAGCTCCCTCCGCCGCGGAGACTATGGCTACACCTTC	TRBJ1-2	-	TRBV29-1	many
CASSQLTVNTEAFF	TGCGCCAGCAGCCAATTGACTGTGAACACTGAAGCTTTCTTT	TRBJ1-1	-	TRBV4-1	many
CAISPTGGQEGTQYF	TGTGCCATCAGCCCTACAGGGGGCCAAGAGGGGACCCAGTACTTC	TRBJ2-5	TRBD1	TRBV10-3	once
CASSPGTPEQYF	TGCGCCAGCAGCCCCGGGACGCCCGAGCAGTACTTC	TRBJ2-7	-	TRBV5-1	-
CSVEDGTGPTYEQYF	TGCAGCGTTGAAGACGGGACAGGGCCTACCTACGAGCAGTACTTC	TRBJ2-7	TRBD1	TRBV29-1	-
CASSYSTGGGYTF	TGTGCCAGCAGTTACTCGACTGGGGGCGGCTACACCTTC	TRBJ1-2	-	TRBV6-6	many
CASSPTGSQVDEQYF	TGTGCCAGCAGCCCAACAGGTTCCCAAGTGGACGAGCAGTACTTC	TRBJ2-7	-	TRBV7-3	-
CASSFEMGNTEAFF	TGTGCCAGCAGCTTTGAGATGGGGAACACTGAAGCTTTCTTT	TRBJ1-1	-	TRBV7-9	-
CASSASQGSGAYTEAFF	TGTGCCAGCAGCGCCTCCCAGGGTTCTGGGGCGTACACTGAAGCTTTCTTT	TRBJ1-1	-	TRBV7-8	-
CASSEQGFDTGELFF	TGTGCCAGCAGCGAACAGGGGTTTGACACCGGGGAGCTGTTTTTT	TRBJ2-2	TRBD1	TRBV2	-
CATSLTGEPYNEQFF	TGTGCCACCAGCCTTACAGGGGAACCCTACAATGAGCAGTTCTTC	TRBJ2-1	TRBD1	TRBV15	-
CASSDSGGASEQYF	TGTGCCAGCAGTGACTCGGGGGGGGCCTCCGAGCAGTACTTC	TRBJ2-7	-	TRBV6-4	-
CASSIRTANTEAFF	TGTGCCAGTAGTATCAGGACAGCGAACACTGAAGCTTTCTTT	TRBJ1-1	-	TRBV19	-
CASSLGTGVSPLHF	TGTGCCAGCAGCTTGGGGACAGGGGTTTCACCCCTCCACTTT	TRBJ1-6	TRBD1	TRBV13	many
CASSYRESSTEAFF	TGTGCCAGCAGCTACCGGGAGTCGAGCACTGAAGCTTTCTTT	TRBJ1-1	-	TRBV9	-
CASSFGQGVLFTSDEQYF	TGTGCTAGCAGCTTTGGGCAGGGTGTCCTTTTTACTTCAGACGAGCAGTACTTC	TRBJ2-7	-	TRBV7-7	-
CATSRDIVPGNTIYF	TGTGCCACCAGCAGAGATATCGTACCTGGAAACACCATATATTTT	TRBJ1-3	-	TRBV15	-
CASSYRYNEQFF	TGTGCCAGCAGTTATAGGTACAATGAGCAGTTCTTC	TRBJ2-1	-	TRBV6-2/TRBV6-3	many
CASSLGGSKLLTYEQYF	TGCGCCAGCAGCTTGGGGGGGTCTAAATTGCTCACCTACGAGCAGTACTTC	TRBJ2-7	-	TRBV5-1	-
CASSVAGGGIREQYF	TGTGCCAGCAGCGTAGCAGGAGGGGGTATCCGCGAGCAGTACTTC	TRBJ2-7	-	TRBV7-9	-
CASRGQENYNEQFF	TGTGCTAGCCGGGGGCAGGAGAACTACAATGAGCAGTTCTTC	TRBJ2-1	-	TRBV12-5	-